A single sample gave rise to the 23 T cell receptor beta chains below, sequenced in a study of blood T cells in healthy people across ages. For the second PCR, which ran for roughly 6 to 12 cycles, a sample-barcoded 5' primer and a J-beta primer mix were used. TCRdb processed the 5' RACE reads anew with MiXCR; each CDR3 protein has one entry. The repertoire includes roughly 2 million distinct CDR3 sequences, just under 50% of them detected once, and over 2% sits in the top ten. The specimen sequenced was blood. The origin of the receptors is a woman in her 40s in good health.

The V gene is TRBV4-1, the J gene TRBJ2-7, with D uncertain. Germline values: CDR1 MGHRA, CDR2 YSYEKL. V lost 0 bases to trimming and J lost 1 base, with 10 bases between them. The CDR3 has 15 amino acids. CDR3 residues: CASSQDIGLSYEQYF. DNA for the CDR3: TGCGCCAGCAGCCAAGATATAGGGCTTTCCTACGAGCAGTACTTC.

The rearrangement joins TRBV28 to TRBJ1-2; weak D call: TRBD1 (5 bases). Per germline, CDR1 MDHEN and CDR2 SYDVKM. The CDR3 sequence is 16 residues long. V lost 5 bases and J lost 5, with 21 bases in between. Here the CDR3 DNA reads TGTGCCAGCAGTCTTCCGGGACTTAATCGATTGTATGGCTACACCTTC. As protein: CASSLPGLNRLYGYTF.

The CDR3 bases are TGCAGTTATACAGGGAATATCTATGGCTACACCTTC. Amino acids: CSYTGNIYGYTF. This rearrangement joins TRBV20-1 to TRBJ1-2; a weak D match, TRBD1 (6 bases). Trimming pared 8 bases from V and 4 bases from J, leaving 14 bases between. The CDR3 is 12 amino acids. Germline CDR1 reads DFQATT; CDR2 reads SNEGSKA (reference sequence).

CDR3 region: CASSSTDSRYGYTF. CDR3 nucleotide sequence: TGTGCCAGCAGCTCGACAGACAGCCGCTATGGCTACACCTTC. This chain joins TRBV5-6 and TRBJ1-2; D may be TRBD1 (5 bases). V was cut by 3 bases and J by 4 bases, with 13 bases left in between. The CDR3 is 14 residues long. Germline CDR1 reads SGHDT; CDR2 reads YYEEEE. The full variable domain, completed using reference TRBV5-6 and TRBJ1-2, is DAGVTQSPTHLIKTRGQQVTLRCSPKSGHDTVSWYQQALGQGPQFIFQYYEEEERQRGNFPDRFSGHQFPNYSSELNVNALLLGDSALYLCASSSTDSRYGYTFGSGTRLTVV.

The chain links TRBV6-2 or TRBV6-3 to TRBJ2-7; 7 positions agree with TRBD1. V shed 5 bases, J shed 2 bases, and the junction held 9 bases outside the gene matches. CDR1 is MNHEY and CDR2 is SVGEGT in the germline V gene. This CDR3 spans 15 amino acids. The DNA of the CDR3 is TGTGCCAGCAGTCTGCAGGGGGACCCCGCCTACGAGCAGTACTTC. Translated: CASSLQGDPAYEQYF.

V gene TRBV6-1 combines with J gene TRBJ1-4; D is undetermined. Trimming pared 3 bases from V and 7 bases from J, leaving 18 bases between. Germline CDR1 MNHNS, CDR2 SASEGT. There are 16 residues in the CDR3. CDR3 sequence: CASSDSYSADGEKLFF. The CDR3 DNA reads as TGTGCCAGCAGTGATTCGTATTCGGCCGACGGTGAAAAACTGTTTTTT.

J is TRBJ2-4 and V is TRBV5-1, with D possibly being TRBD1 (6 bases). The CDR3 sequence is 13 residues long. The V gene lost 3 bases and the J gene lost 5 bases, with 9 bases spanning the gap. The germline gives CDR1 SGHRS, CDR2 YFSETQ. As DNA, the CDR3 is TGCGCCAGCAGCTCCGGACAGCAAAACATTCAGTACTTC. Encoded protein: CASSSGQQNIQYF.

This clonotype was recorded at least ten times. The CDR3 loop is CASSPRGPYEQYF. DNA for the CDR3: TGTGCCAGCAGTCCCCGGGGCCCCTACGAGCAGTACTTC. V usage is TRBV27 and J usage is TRBJ2-7; either TRBD1 or TRBD2 may supply D (5 bases each). Germline loops: CDR1 MNHEY, CDR2 SMNVEV (reference sequence). V was pared by 5 bases and J by 2 bases, with 10 bases between. The CDR3 totals 13 residues.

The chain recombines TRBV3-1 with TRBJ1-2; tentatively, D is TRBD1 (5 bases). The CDR3 consists of 14 residues. Germline loops: CDR1 LGHDT, CDR2 YNNKEL (reference sequence). Trimming left V 1 base short and J 2 bases short, with 8 bases between. The CDR3 region has the DNA TGTGCCAGCAGCCAAGTGGGACCAAACTATGGCTACACCTTC. This translates into CASSQVGPNYGYTF.

The rearrangement links TRBV6-2 or TRBV6-3 to TRBJ2-3, with no clear D. Trimming left V 7 bases short and J 3 bases short, with 17 bases between. From germline, CDR1 is MNHEY and CDR2 SVGEGT. This CDR3 is 15 amino acids long. CDR3 DNA: TGTGCCAGCACCCAACCCTGGGGTGGAACAGATACGCAGTATTTT. Protein sequence: CASTQPWGGTDTQYF.

This clonotype was recorded once. Here the CDR3 reads CASSARGQGYGYTF. CDR3 DNA sequence: TGTGCCAGCAGTGCGAGAGGACAGGGCTATGGCTACACCTTC. The rearrangement links TRBV6-5 to TRBJ1-2; the match to TRBD1 covers 8 bases. The CDR3 is made up of 14 amino acids. J lost 4 bases, V lost 5 bases, and 6 bases had no gene match. CDR1 MNHEY and CDR2 SVGAGI come from the germline V gene.

This clonotype was counted only a few times. The chain links TRBV20-1 to TRBJ2-3, with D maybe TRBD2 (6 bases). CDR3 length: 12 residues. V was trimmed by 3 bases and J by 6 bases, leaving 10 bases between them. CDR1 and CDR2 (germline): DFQATT, SNEGSKA (reference sequence). CDR3 DNA sequence: TGCAGTGCTAGGCCTCTAGCGGATACGCAGTATTTT. Its translation is CSARPLADTQYF.

The V and J genes are TRBV29-1 and TRBJ1-2; D gene ambiguous. Trimming removed 2 bases from V and 5 bases from J, with 12 bases in between. CDR1 is SQVTM and CDR2 is ANQGSEA in the germline V gene. This CDR3 has 13 residues. As DNA, the CDR3 is TGCAGCGTTGAAACAGCACTCGCTTATGGCTACACCTTC. This translates into CSVETALAYGYTF. Drawing the rest from reference TRBV29-1 and TRBJ1-2, the complete variable domain is SAVISQKPSRDICQRGTSLTIQCQVDSQVTMMFWYRQQPGQSLTLIATANQGSEATYESGFVIDKFPISRPNLTFSTLTVSNMSPEDSSIYLCSVETALAYGYTFGSGTRLTVV.

This clonotype was found once. The V and J genes are TRBV7-8 and TRBJ2-4, with 11 bases aligning to TRBD2. The assigned J gene may be wrong: the sequence end matches TRBJ2-7 better. Germline CDR1 and CDR2: SGHVS and FQNEAQ. The CDR3 is 15 residues long. The DNA for the CDR3 is TGTGCCAGCAGCTTTGCGACTAGCGGGACTTACGAGCAGTACTTC. It encodes CASSFATSGTYEQYF.

This chain joins TRBV10-3 and TRBJ1-2; 10 bases fit TRBD1. The germline V gene encodes CDR1 ENHRY and CDR2 SYGVKD. After removal of 0 bases from V and 5 bases from J, the junction contained 6 bases not matched to a gene. The CDR3 sequence is 16 residues long. The CDR3 bases are TGTGCCATCAGTGAGTCCTCCGGGACAGGGGTATATGGCTACACCTTC. This translates into CAISESSGTGVYGYTF.

The chain couples TRBV25-1 to TRBJ2-3; D unresolved. The CDR3 is made up of 15 amino acids. In germline, CDR1 is MGHDK, CDR2 SYGVNS. V gave up 6 bases and J gave up 2 bases, with 15 bases separating them. The CDR3 sequence is CASSVRGYYTDTQYF. For the CDR3, the DNA is TGTGCCAGCAGCGTCCGCGGTTACTACACAGATACGCAGTATTTT.

Worth noting for this clonotype: This may stem from a read error, because a much larger clone lies one nucleotide away. No conserved phenylalanine or tryptophan is present at the end of the CDR3, so a read error is the likely explanation. The chain joins TRBV29-1 to TRBJ2-5; no firm D call. Germline V gene data show CDR1 as SQVTM and CDR2 as ANQGSEA. The V end was cut by 3 bases, the J end by 1 base, with 12 bases between. The CDR3 has 14 amino acids. In DNA, the CDR3 is TGCAGCGTTGATGGCGCGTCAGGCCAAGAGACCCAGTACCTC. Translation: CSVDGASGQETQYL.

J is TRBJ2-1 and V is TRBV1. TRBV1 is tagged as a pseudogene. The CDR3 is made up of 16 amino acids. Here the CDR3 reads CTSSQDQQNPYNEQFF. DNA for the CDR3: TGCACCAGCAGCCAAGATCAGCAGAACCCCTACAATGAGCAGTTCTTC.

The chain recombines TRBV12-3 or TRBV12-4 with TRBJ1-2; D remains ambiguous. Trimming left V 6 bases short and J 2 bases short, with 10 bases between. The CDR3 consists of 13 residues. CDR3 DNA sequence: TGTGCCAGCAGGCCCGACATGAACTATGGCTACACCTTC. The encoded protein is CASRPDMNYGYTF.

This sequence joins TRBV6-2 or TRBV6-3 and TRBJ2-7; D is unresolved. V gave up 5 bases and J gave up 5 bases, with 10 bases separating them. The CDR3 length is 12 residues. CDR1 MNHEY and CDR2 SVGEGT come from the germline V gene. This chain's CDR3 is CASSQIPDEQYF. CDR3 nucleotides: TGTGCCAGCAGTCAAATTCCCGACGAGCAGTACTTC.

This rearrangement joins TRBV5-5 to TRBJ2-5, with D possibly being TRBD1 (6 bases). Germline V gives CDR1 SGHKS, CDR2 YYEKEE (reference sequence). The CDR3 length is 14 residues. V was pared by 2 bases and J by 5 bases, with 13 bases between. The CDR3 sequence: CASSLFEGVETQYF. The CDR3 DNA follows: TGTGCCAGCAGCTTATTTGAGGGGGTGGAGACCCAGTACTTC.

The gene calls are TRBV5-1 and TRBJ2-1; 8 bases fit TRBD1. This CDR3 contains 14 residues. V trimming: 6 bases; J trimming: 4 bases; junction bases outside the gene matches: 6. The germline CDR1 and CDR2 sequences are SGHRS and YFSETQ. CDR3 amino acids: CASTQTGVYNEQFF. For the CDR3, the DNA is TGCGCCAGCACCCAGACAGGGGTGTACAATGAGCAGTTCTTC.

V usage is TRBV2 and J usage is TRBJ1-4, with TRBD1 matching 7 bases. The CDR3 totals 14 residues. J gave up 6 bases and V 6 bases, and 7 bases lay outside the gene matches. Germline V gene sequence: CDR1 SNHLY, CDR2 FYNNEI. The CDR3 bases are TGTGCCAGCAGATCAGGGGGATTCGATGAAAAACTGTTTTTT. Translation gives CASRSGGFDEKLFF.